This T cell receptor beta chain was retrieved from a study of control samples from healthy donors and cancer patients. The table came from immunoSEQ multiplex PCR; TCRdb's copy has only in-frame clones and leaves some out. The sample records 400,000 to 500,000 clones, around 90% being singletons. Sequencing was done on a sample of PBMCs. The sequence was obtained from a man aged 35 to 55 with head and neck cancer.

CDR3 sequence: CAWRRTSGRYGEQFF. The DNA of the CDR3 is TGTGCCTGGCGCCGGACTAGCGGGAGATACGGTGAGCAGTTCTTC. The V call is TRBV30, the J call TRBJ2-1, with 13 bases identical to TRBD2. Germline V gene lookup returns CDR1 GTSNPN and CDR2 SVGIG (reference sequence). The CDR3 is 15 residues long. J lost 9 bases, V lost 5 bases, and 10 bases had no gene match.